A selection of T cell receptor beta chains follows, all from one sample in a study of OX40 agonist ivuxolimab in advanced cancers. Data came from immunoSEQ multiplex PCR; TCRdb stores just in-frame clones and leaves some out. The sample lists about 100,000 clones, approximately 80% seen once, with less than 5.5% in the top ten. Sequencing used CD4+ or CD8+ T cells sorted from blood, obtained in a trial of the OX40 agonist ivuxolimab. These receptors originate from an adult with an advanced solid tumor such as melanoma, head and neck, liver or kidney cancer. The CDR3 runs from the conserved cysteine through the conserved F or W.

>TRBV10-3|TRBJ2-5
CAIRGTSGDQETQYF
>TRBV11-2|TRBJ2-7
CASRPSTYEQYF
>TRBV9|TRBJ1-2
CASSAPYRDVGYTF
>TRBV9|TRBJ2-3
CASSAQGDTQYF
>TRBV7-9|TRBJ2-1
CASSFGIAGGREQFF
>TRBV28|TRBJ2-3
CASSYLSSTDTQYF
>TRBV7-9|TRBJ2-7
CASSLAGTGFYEQYF
>TRBV19|TRBJ2-3
CASSMNLAGGTDTQYF
>TRBV15|-
CATSLPRSETYEQYF
>TRBV7-2|TRBJ2-7
CASSAGLAGSYEQYF
>TRBV10-3|TRBJ2-1
CAISVVGSSYNEQFF
>TRBV7-2|TRBJ2-1
CASSFPPRGSYNEQFF
>TRBV14|TRBJ2-7
CASSLTGDYEQYF
>TRBV19|TRBJ2-1
CAVGRGTSYNEQFF
>TRBV6-1|TRBJ2-4
CASRPGLSDIQYF
>TRBV6-5|TRBJ2-7
CASSYSMLAEQYF
>TRBV14|TRBJ2-1
CASSPIAGAINEQFF
>TRBV7-2|TRBJ1-4
CASSPLWDRDEKLFF